This T cell receptor beta chain was captured by sequencing in a study of PD-1 blockade in classical Hodgkin lymphoma. Study results and caveats: When set against healthy donors, newly diagnosed patients were reported to show lower baseline TCR diversity. Lower baseline TCR diversity marked trial partial responders and progressors. Undefined causes, possibly disease activity or prior therapy, underlie the repertoire differences.

The table came from immunoSEQ multiplex PCR; TCRdb's copy has only in-frame clones and leaves some out. This table has approximately 65,000 clones, 75% to 95% appearing once. This CDR3 spans 14 amino acids. The V end lost 4 bases, the J end lost 4 bases, and 11 bases lay between the germline ends. Germline-derived CDR1 and CDR2 are MNHEY and SMNVEV (reference sequence). Sample time point: cycle 4 day 1 (C4D1), after 5 to 7 weeks of nivolumab. All patients relapsed after autologous stem cell transplantation, and brentuximab vedotin exposure varied. Best response was recorded as complete response, partial response or progressive disease. As for this clone: Its antigen is not identified.

This clonotype was obtained from a human donor with classical Hodgkin lymphoma. The source was peripheral blood mononuclear cells (PBMCs), collected before the fourth cycle of nivolumab. This sequence joins TRBV27 and TRBJ1-5; no definite D call. CDR3 in amino acids: CASSSGSGNQPQHF. Written as DNA, the CDR3 is TGTGCCAGCAGTTCGGGGTCTGGGAATCAGCCCCAGCATTTT.